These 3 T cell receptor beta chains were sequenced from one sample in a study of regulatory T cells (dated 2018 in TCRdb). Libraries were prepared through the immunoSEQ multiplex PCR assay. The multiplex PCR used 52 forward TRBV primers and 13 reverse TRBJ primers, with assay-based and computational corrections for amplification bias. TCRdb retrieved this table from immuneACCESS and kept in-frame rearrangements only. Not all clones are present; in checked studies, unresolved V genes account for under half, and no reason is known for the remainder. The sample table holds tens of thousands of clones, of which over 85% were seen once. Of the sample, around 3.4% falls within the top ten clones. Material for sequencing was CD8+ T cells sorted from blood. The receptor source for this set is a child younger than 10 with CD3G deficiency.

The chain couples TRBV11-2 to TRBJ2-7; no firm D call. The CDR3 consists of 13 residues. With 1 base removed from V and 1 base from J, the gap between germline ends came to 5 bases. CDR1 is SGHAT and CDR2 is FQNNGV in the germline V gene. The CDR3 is CASSLAASYEQYF. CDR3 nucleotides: TGTGCCAGCAGCTTAGCAGCATCCTACGAGCAGTACTTC.

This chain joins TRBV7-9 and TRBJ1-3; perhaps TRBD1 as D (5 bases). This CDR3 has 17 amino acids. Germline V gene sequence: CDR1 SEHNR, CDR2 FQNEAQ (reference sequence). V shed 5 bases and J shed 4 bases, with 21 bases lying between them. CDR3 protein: CASSSEEDWGRGNTIYF. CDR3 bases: TGTGCCAGCAGCAGCGAGGAGGACTGGGGGAGAGGAAACACCATATATTTT.

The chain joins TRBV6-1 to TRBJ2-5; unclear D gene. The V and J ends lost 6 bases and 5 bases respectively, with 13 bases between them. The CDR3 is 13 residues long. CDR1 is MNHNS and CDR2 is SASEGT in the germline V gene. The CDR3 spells CASREKGKETQYF. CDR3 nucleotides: TGTGCCAGCAGGGAGAAGGGAAAGGAGACCCAGTACTTC.